This T cell receptor (beta chain) was identified in a study of blood T cell repertoires in COVID-19. About the research overall: Researchers got acute and convalescent COVID-19 samples from the United States, Italy and Spain.

Followed over time, Seattle patients had been enrolled while infection was active. Germline values: CDR1 SGHRS, CDR2 YFSETQ. The CDR3 totals 17 residues. V was clipped by 0 bases and J by 4 bases, with 19 bases between them. Source study methods: Nucleated cell counts were estimated from reference gene primer amplification. The repertoire was sequenced with immunoSEQ multiplex PCR; TCRdb's copy has only in-frame clones and lacks some. Clone size and V and J calls were adopted from that table, with D and trimming inferred from the DNA. Among roughly 150,000 clones listed, 70% to 90% were seen once. The genes are TRBV5-1 and TRBJ2-5, with TRBD1 as a possible D gene (7 bases). Sequenced sample: peripheral blood. This clonotype originated in a woman of 80 years or more with COVID-19, enrolled during active disease. Here the CDR3 reads CASSLGSSAGGTETQYF. The CDR3 DNA follows: TGCGCCAGCAGCTTGGGCTCCTCGGCAGGGGGGACAGAGACCCAGTACTTC.